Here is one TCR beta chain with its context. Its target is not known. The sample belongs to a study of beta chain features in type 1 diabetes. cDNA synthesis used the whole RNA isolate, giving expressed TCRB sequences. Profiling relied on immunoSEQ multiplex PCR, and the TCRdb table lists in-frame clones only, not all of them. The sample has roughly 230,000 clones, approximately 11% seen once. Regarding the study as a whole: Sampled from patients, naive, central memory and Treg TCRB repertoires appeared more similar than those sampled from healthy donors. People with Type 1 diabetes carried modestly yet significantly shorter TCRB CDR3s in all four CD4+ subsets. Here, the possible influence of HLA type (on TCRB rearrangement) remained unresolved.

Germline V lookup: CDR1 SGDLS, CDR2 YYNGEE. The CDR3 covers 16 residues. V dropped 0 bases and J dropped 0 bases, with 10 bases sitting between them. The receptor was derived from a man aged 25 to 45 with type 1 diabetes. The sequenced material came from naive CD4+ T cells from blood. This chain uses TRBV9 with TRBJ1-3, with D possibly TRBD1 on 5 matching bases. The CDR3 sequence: CASSVGGNPSGNTIYF. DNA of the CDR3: TGTGCCAGCAGCGTAGGGGGCAATCCCTCTGGAAACACCATATATTTT.